This T cell receptor (beta chain) emerged from a study of blood T cell repertoires in COVID-19. This clone has more than one count but fewer than ten. There are 15 residues in the CDR3. Germline lookup yields CDR1 SGDLS and CDR2 YYNGEE. The V end lost 0 bases, the J end lost 1 base, and 11 bases lay between the germline ends. Produced via immunoSEQ multiplex PCR; TCRdb's table is partial and in-frame only. The sample records hundreds of thousands of clones, roughly 87% being singletons. The sample comprised peripheral blood. The clonotype comes from a young woman with acute or convalescent COVID-19. This chain uses TRBV9 with TRBJ2-7; tentative D call: TRBD2 (5 bases). The CDR3 sequence is CASSVEVGVSYEQYF. CDR3 coding DNA: TGTGCCAGCAGCGTAGAAGTCGGGGTTTCCTACGAGCAGTACTTC.